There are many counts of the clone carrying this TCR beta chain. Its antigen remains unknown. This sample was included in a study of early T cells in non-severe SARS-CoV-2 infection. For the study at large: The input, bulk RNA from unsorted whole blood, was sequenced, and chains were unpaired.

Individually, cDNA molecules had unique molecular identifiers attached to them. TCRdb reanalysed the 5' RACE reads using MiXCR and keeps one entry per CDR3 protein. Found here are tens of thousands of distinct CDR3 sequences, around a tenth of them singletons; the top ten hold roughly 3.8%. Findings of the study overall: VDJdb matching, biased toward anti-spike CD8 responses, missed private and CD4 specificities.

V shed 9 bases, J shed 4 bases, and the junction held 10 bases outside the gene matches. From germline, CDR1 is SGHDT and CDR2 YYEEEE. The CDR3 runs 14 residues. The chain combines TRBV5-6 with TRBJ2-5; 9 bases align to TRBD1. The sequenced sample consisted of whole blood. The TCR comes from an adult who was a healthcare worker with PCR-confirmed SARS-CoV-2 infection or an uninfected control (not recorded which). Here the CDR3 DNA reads TGTGCCACCCAGACAGGGGGGCTCAGAGAGACCCAGTACTTC. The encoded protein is CATQTGGLRETQYF.